This T cell receptor beta chain was documented in a study of T cells after yellow fever vaccination. TCRdb reprocessed the 5' RACE reads with MiXCR, giving one entry per CDR3 protein. The repertoire holds tens of thousands of distinct CDR3 sequences, with around 6.2% as singletons. General study points: Booster sampling recovered most clones from primary vaccination (roughly 96% CD4, roughly 88% CD8).

Germline loops: CDR1 ENHRY, CDR2 SYGVKD. With 3 bases removed from V and 2 bases from J, the gap between germline ends came to 19 bases. This CDR3 is 17 amino acids long. This clonotype occurred many times. The chain joins TRBV10-3 to TRBJ1-2, with a weak D call TRBD1 (6 bases). The TCR originated in a man younger than 30 who received the YFV17D yellow fever vaccine. Sequenced here: PBMCs, either bulk or a sorted T-cell subset (CD4+, CD8+, memory, or dextramer-sorted; not recorded which), sampled on the day of the yellow fever booster vaccination. The CDR3 region is CAISDTREGQTNYGYTF. DNA for the CDR3: TGTGCCATCAGTGATACCAGGGAGGGACAAACCAACTATGGCTACACCTTC.